These T cell receptor beta chains were read from a single sample in a study of technical replicates of blood from a few donors. The repertoire was sequenced with immunoSEQ multiplex PCR; TCRdb's copy has only in-frame clones and lacks some. The sample lists around 97,000 clones, roughly 95% seen once, with about 0.38% in the top ten. Sequencing used T cells isolated from PBMCs. The receptors originated from a human donor in good health. Both conserved end residues are part of each CDR3. A D gene is named only where the DNA matches it firmly. The size of a clone is reported for some rows only, either as once, few or many, or as a class for expanded clones.

v_call	d_call	clone_size	j_call	cdr3_aa	cdr3_nt
TRBV5-1	.	once	TRBJ1-2	CASSLISGGGYTF	TGCGCCAGCAGCTTAATATCCGGAGGTGGCTACACCTTC
TRBV19	.	.	TRBJ1-5	CASTRQVNQPQHF	TGTGCCAGTACCCGACAGGTCAATCAGCCCCAGCATTTT
TRBV14	.	.	TRBJ2-7	CASSLSGTEQYF	TGTGCCAGCAGCCTCTCGGGTACCGAGCAGTACTTC
TRBV2	TRBD1	.	TRBJ2-7	CASSEIGTGDYEQYF	TGTGCCAGCAGTGAAATTGGGACAGGGGACTACGAGCAGTACTTC
TRBV30	TRBD1	.	TRBJ1-5	CAWSVHGTGRKDQPQHF	TGTGCCTGGAGTGTACACGGGACAGGGAGAAAGGATCAGCCCCAGCATTTT
TRBV30	TRBD1	once	TRBJ2-3	CAWTGGDTQYF	TGTGCCTGGACAGGGGGAGATACGCAGTATTTT
TRBV27	TRBD2	.	TRBJ2-7	CASSYGGSPGYEQYF	TGTGCCAGCAGTTACGGCGGGAGCCCCGGGTACGAGCAGTACTTC
TRBV30	TRBD1	.	TRBJ2-5	CAWSVLDRGETQYF	TGTGCCTGGAGTGTACTTGACAGGGGAGAGACCCAGTACTTC
TRBV5-1	TRBD2	.	TRBJ2-3	CASSLVPALQGSSGLTQYF	TGCGCCAGCAGCTTAGTCCCTGCCCTACAAGGGTCGTCGGGACTAACGCAGTATTTT
TRBV27	.	.	TRBJ1-2	CASTTQNSGAYYGYTF	TGTGCCAGCACCACCCAAAACTCAGGGGCCTACTATGGCTACACCTTC
TRBV18	TRBD2	.	TRBJ2-7	CASSPPTSGYYNSYEQYF	TGTGCCAGCTCACCACCCACTAGCGGATATTACAACTCCTACGAGCAGTACTTC
TRBV6-6	TRBD1	.	TRBJ2-1	CASTTTGGLGEQFF	TGTGCCAGCACGACGACAGGGGGCCTGGGTGAGCAGTTCTTC
TRBV7-8	.	.	TRBJ2-7	CASSLVTVYYEQYF	TGTGCCAGCAGCTTAGTGACAGTTTACTACGAGCAGTACTTC
TRBV27	TRBD2	.	TRBJ2-7	CASSLISGTLEQYF	TGTGCCAGCAGTTTAATTAGCGGGACGCTCGAGCAGTACTTC
TRBV30	TRBD2	.	TRBJ2-7	CAWEVLNLAGGQGEQYF	TGTGCCTGGGAGGTCCTAAACTTAGCGGGAGGGCAAGGCGAGCAGTACTTC
TRBV5-4	TRBD1	few	TRBJ1-2	CASSLDRDGYTF	TGTGCCAGCAGCCTAGACAGGGATGGCTACACCTTC
TRBV9	.	few	TRBJ1-1	CASSVVDSGSTEAFF	TGTGCCAGCAGCGTAGTAGACAGTGGAAGCACTGAAGCTTTCTTT
TRBV28	.	.	TRBJ1-4	CASSLWEEKLFF	TGTGCCAGCAGTTTATGGGAGGAAAAACTGTTTTTT
TRBV6-6	.	.	TRBJ1-1	CASNSDRTAMNTEAFF	TGTGCCAGCAATTCCGACCGGACAGCTATGAACACTGAAGCTTTCTTT
TRBV30	.	.	TRBJ1-1	CAWSVAAGTEAFF	TGTGCCTGGAGTGTTGCGGCTGGGACTGAAGCTTTCTTT
TRBV5-1	.	.	TRBJ1-3	CASSSSGSYSGNTIYF	TGCGCCAGCAGCTCATCAGGGTCCTACTCTGGAAACACCATATATTTT
TRBV7-3	.	.	TRBJ2-2	CASSLGKREELGELFF	TGTGCCAGCAGCTTAGGGAAGAGGGAGGAACTGGGGGAGCTGTTTTTT
TRBV29-1	TRBD1	.	TRBJ2-1	CSAAGTGNEQFF	TGCAGCGCAGCCGGGACAGGGAATGAGCAGTTCTTC
TRBV2	TRBD1	.	TRBJ1-2	CASKPLATGDGYTF	TGTGCCAGCAAGCCATTAGCAACAGGGGACGGCTACACCTTC
TRBV28	.	.	TRBJ2-3	CASRENGDTQYF	TGTGCCAGCAGGGAGAATGGGGATACGCAGTATTTT
TRBV4-3	TRBD1	.	TRBJ2-1	CASSLDRGHEQFF	TGCGCCAGCAGCCTTGACAGGGGACATGAGCAGTTCTTC
TRBV27	TRBD2	.	TRBJ2-7	CASSLGTGGNEQYF	TGTGCCAGCAGTTTAGGAACGGGAGGAAACGAGCAGTACTTC
TRBV2	.	.	TRBJ2-1	CASSEPSSGYNEQFF	TGTGCCAGCAGTGAACCTAGCAGCGGATACAATGAGCAGTTCTTC
TRBV7-6	.	.	TRBJ1-3	CASNQGLGDTIYF	TGTGCCAGCAATCAGGGGTTGGGGGACACCATATATTTT
TRBV2	.	once	TRBJ2-2	CAGYSEHTGELFF	TGTGCCGGATATTCGGAGCACACCGGGGAGCTGTTTTTT
TRBV29-1	TRBD2	.	TRBJ2-1	CSVESSGRGNEQFF	TGCAGCGTTGAATCTAGCGGGAGGGGCAATGAGCAGTTCTTC
TRBV2	.	once	TRBJ2-7	CASSDFLSSYEQYF	TGTGCCAGCAGTGATTTCCTAAGCTCCTACGAGCAGTACTTC
TRBV4-2	.	.	TRBJ2-1	CASSQTGSYNEQFF	TGTGCCAGCAGCCAAACAGGGTCCTACAATGAGCAGTTCTTC
TRBV5-1	TRBD1	once	TRBJ1-4	CASSIAGTEEKLFF	TGCGCCAGCAGCATTGCCGGGACAGAGGAAAAACTGTTTTTT
TRBV2	TRBD1	.	TRBJ1-2	CASSVFPGQGAHIYYGYTF	TGTGCCAGCAGTGTTTTCCCGGGACAGGGGGCGCATATTTACTATGGCTACACCTTC
TRBV27	.	.	TRBJ2-5	CASSLFSGKETQYF	TGTGCCAGCAGTTTATTTTCGGGGAAAGAGACCCAGTACTTC
TRBV7-2	TRBD2	.	TRBJ2-7	CASRAGPVYEQYF	TGTGCCAGCAGAGCGGGACCTGTCTACGAGCAGTACTTC
TRBV19	.	.	TRBJ1-4	CASTYSWGADATNEKLFF	TGTGCCAGTACCTATAGCTGGGGCGCAGATGCAACTAATGAAAAACTGTTTTTT
TRBV6-5	TRBD1	.	TRBJ1-5	CASSAYRGRNQPQHF	TGTGCCAGCAGTGCTTACAGGGGACGCAATCAGCCCCAGCATTTT
TRBV28	.	.	TRBJ2-3	CASSLPAASSTDTQYF	TGTGCCAGCAGTCTCCCTGCGGCCTCTAGCACAGATACGCAGTATTTT
TRBV29-1	.	once	TRBJ2-7	CSVYRAPLDEQYF	TGCAGCGTTTACAGGGCTCCCCTAGACGAGCAGTACTTC
TRBV28	.	.	TRBJ2-3	CASSQDSTDTQYF	TGTGCCAGCAGTCAGGATAGCACAGATACGCAGTATTTT
TRBV27	TRBD1	.	TRBJ1-5	CASSLTLGTGGLGQPQHF	TGTGCCAGCAGTTTGACCCTCGGGACAGGGGGCTTAGGGCAGCCCCAGCATTTT
TRBV7-9	TRBD2	.	TRBJ2-2	CASSLASGSPTGELFF	TGTGCCAGCAGCTTGGCTAGCGGGAGCCCCACCGGGGAGCTGTTTTTT
TRBV5-1	.	.	TRBJ2-1	CATRAKNEQFF	TGCGCCACGCGGGCAAAGAATGAGCAGTTCTTC
TRBV9	.	.	TRBJ1-3	CASSVDPGSGNTIYF	TGTGCCAGCAGCGTAGACCCAGGGTCAGGAAACACCATATATTTT